The 29 T cell receptor beta chains listed next were all sequenced from one sample in a study of shared clonotypes between healthy human individuals. TCRdb's table, derived via immunoSEQ multiplex PCR, lists solely in-frame clones and lacks some. Among about 1 million clones listed, approximately 70% were seen once. Sequences were obtained from memory CD4+ T cells sorted from blood. This sample's subset: CD45RA-negative fraction. The receptors originated from a man in his late teens or twenties in good health.

This clone appeared once. The gene calls are TRBV28 and TRBJ2-1; TRBD2 aligns across 9 bases. Trimming removed 7 bases from V and 6 bases from J; junction bases left unmatched: 10. Per the germline V gene, CDR1 is MDHEN and CDR2 is SYDVKM. The CDR3 covers 15 residues. The CDR3 sequence is CASTPPGLAPNEQFF. Written as DNA, the CDR3 is TGTGCCAGCACCCCACCGGGACTAGCCCCCAATGAGCAGTTCTTC.

This chain joins TRBV11-2 and TRBJ1-5; D is possibly TRBD1 (5 bases). Trimming removed 4 bases at V and 6 bases at J, with 10 bases between. The CDR3 loop spans 13 amino acids. Per the germline V gene, CDR1 is SGHAT and CDR2 is FQNNGV. The CDR3 DNA follows: TGTGCCAGCAGCTACGGGGGGGGTCAGCCCCAGCATTTT. Translation: CASSYGGGQPQHF.

The gene calls are TRBV27 and TRBJ1-2; D not resolved. CDR3 length equals 13 residues. Between the trimmed V and J ends, which lost 3 bases and 2 bases, there was a span of 7 bases. Germline V gene lookup returns CDR1 MNHEY and CDR2 SMNVEV (reference sequence). The CDR3 region is CASSFWQNYGYTF. The CDR3 nucleotides read TGTGCCAGCAGTTTTTGGCAGAACTATGGCTACACCTTC.

The chain uses TRBV6-5 and TRBJ2-1, with 7 bases lining up with TRBD1. V trimming: 6 bases; J trimming: 3 bases; junction bases outside the gene matches: 8. Germline CDR1 MNHEY, CDR2 SVGAGI. The CDR3 length is 15 residues. Here the CDR3 reads CASSQTGQLYNEQFF. The CDR3 DNA is TGTGCCAGCAGCCAAACGGGACAGCTCTACAATGAGCAGTTCTTC.

This clone was observed at least ten times. The V call is TRBV28, the J call TRBJ1-5; 7 positions agree with TRBD1. There are 14 residues in the CDR3. CDR1 is MDHEN, CDR2 SYDVKM, per germline. The V gene end was trimmed by 5 bases and the J gene end by 7 bases; junction bases not matched to a gene: 8. Written as DNA, the CDR3 is TGTGCCAGCAGTCCAGGGACAGTCCCCCAGCCCCAGCATTTT. It yields the protein CASSPGTVPQPQHF.

This clone has just one count. The genes are TRBV6-6 and TRBJ2-7; the D is unclear. Germline loops: CDR1 MNHNY, CDR2 SVGAGI (reference sequence). Trimming took 5 bases from V and 1 from J, leaving 12 bases between them. The length of the CDR3 is 14 residues. The CDR3 DNA reads TGTGCCAGCAGTCCACCGGGTCTTTCCTACGAGCAGTACTTC. Translation: CASSPPGLSYEQYF.

The chain employs TRBV2 and TRBJ2-7; TRBD1 aligns across 12 bases. The V gene end was trimmed by 7 bases and the J gene end by 4 bases; junction bases not matched to a gene: 14. Germline CDR1 is SNHLY and CDR2 is FYNNEI. This CDR3 spans 17 amino acids. CDR3 nucleotide sequence: TGTGCCAGCACAGGGACAGGGGGCGAGACTAGCCCATACGAGCAGTACTTC. It codes for CASTGTGGETSPYEQYF. Drawing the rest from reference TRBV2 and TRBJ2-7, the complete variable domain is EPEVTQTPSHQVTQMGQEVILRCVPISNHLYFYWYRQILGQKVEFLVSFYNNEISEKSEIFDDQFSVERPDGSNFTLKIRSTKLEDSAMYFCASTGTGGETSPYEQYFGPGTRLTVT.

V and J are TRBV6-5 and TRBJ2-1, with TRBD2 identical over 10 bases. The CDR3 is made up of 16 amino acids. The V and J ends lost 2 bases and 7 bases, in that order; junction bases with no gene match: 8. CDR1 and CDR2 (germline): MNHEY, SVGAGI. The CDR3 reads CASSYGPGLAPNEQFF. The CDR3 DNA reads TGTGCCAGCAGTTACGGTCCGGGACTAGCGCCGAATGAGCAGTTCTTC.

V gene TRBV5-1 combines with J gene TRBJ2-2; 9 bases are a match to TRBD1. V lost 7 bases to trimming and J lost 2 bases; unmatched junction nucleotides: 9. This CDR3 is 16 amino acids long. Germline CDR1 SGHRS, CDR2 YFSETQ. The CDR3 protein is CASSRDRADNTGELFF. CDR3 DNA sequence: TGCGCCAGCTCCCGGGACAGGGCGGATAACACCGGGGAGCTGTTTTTT.

The rearrangement uses TRBV6-1 and TRBJ2-2; D ambiguous. The V and J ends lost 3 bases and 2 bases respectively, with 4 bases between them. The CDR3 is made up of 13 amino acids. The germline V gene has CDR1 MNHNS and CDR2 SASEGT. The CDR3 here is CASSDVNTGELFF. The CDR3 DNA reads as TGTGCCAGCAGTGACGTAAACACCGGGGAGCTGTTTTTT.

The CDR3 DNA is TGTGCCAGCAGCTTGCAGGGGAAGGGAGCCTACGAGCAGTACTTC. Residues: CASSLQGKGAYEQYF. The rearrangement joins TRBV5-6 to TRBJ2-7; a possible D gene is TRBD1 (6 bases). The germline gives CDR1 SGHDT, CDR2 YYEEEE. Trimming shortened V by 1 base and J by 2 bases, and 13 bases separated the two germline ends. The CDR3 extends over 15 amino acids.

This clone has only a few counts. The junction differs from germline at one of its ends, possibly a read error. The gene calls are TRBV5-1 and TRBJ1-5; D call uncertain. CDR1 is SGHRS and CDR2 is YFSETQ in the germline V gene. This CDR3 spans 8 amino acids. The CDR3 DNA reads TGCGCCACTCCGGGCAGCAATTTT. It codes for CATPGSNF.

This chain links TRBV13 with TRBJ2-3; 14 bases are shared with TRBD2. From germline, CDR1 is PRHDT and CDR2 FYEKMQ (reference sequence). The CDR3 is made up of 15 amino acids. The trim removed 5 bases at V and 7 bases at J, leaving 5 bases unmatched. The CDR3 nucleotides are TGTGCCAGCAGCCTTCGGACTAGCGGGGGGCATACGCAGTATTTT. Translating gives CASSLRTSGGHTQYF. The full variable domain, rest sourced from reference TRBV13 and TRBJ2-3, is AAGVIQSPRHLIKEKRETATLKCYPIPRHDTVYWYQQGPGQDPQFLISFYEKMQSDKGSIPDRFSAQQFSDYHSELNMSSLELGDSALYFCASSLRTSGGHTQYFGPGTRLTVL.

V is TRBV25-1 and J is TRBJ1-2, with TRBD1 identical over 8 bases. The CDR3 sequence is 14 residues long. J was trimmed by 8 bases and V by 4 bases; bases with no gene match: 9. In germline, CDR1 is MGHDK, CDR2 SYGVNS. The CDR3 reads CASSVIGQGAGYTF. The CDR3 region has the DNA TGTGCCAGCAGTGTCATCGGGCAGGGGGCGGGCTACACCTTC.

The chain recombines TRBV5-6 with TRBJ2-5, with a weak D call TRBD2 (5 bases). The DNA matches TRBJ2-7 better at its end, which makes the J call doubtful. The CDR3 is 14 residues long. Germline V gene lookup returns CDR1 SGHDT and CDR2 YYEEEE. CDR3 loop: CASSQGLGSYEQYF. The CDR3 DNA sequence: TGTGCCAGCAGCCAAGGACTTGGCTCCTACGAGCAGTACTTC.

The rearrangement links TRBV7-8 to TRBJ1-6, with D maybe TRBD1 (6 bases). Germline values: CDR1 SGHVS, CDR2 FQNEAQ. Trimming took 8 bases from V and 7 from J, leaving 15 bases between them. This CDR3 is built from 14 residues. The CDR3 bases are TGTGCCAGCTCTCCGGGACACCGAAATTCACCCCTCCACTTT. It yields the protein CASSPGHRNSPLHF.

The chain is built from TRBV5-1 and TRBJ2-1; 8 nucleotides match TRBD1. The germline CDR1 and CDR2 sequences are SGHRS and YFSETQ. J lost 5 bases, V lost 4 bases, and 8 bases had no gene match. The CDR3 is 15 amino acids. The CDR3: CASSVTTGAHNEQFF. CDR3 DNA: TGCGCCAGCAGCGTCACGACAGGGGCCCACAATGAGCAGTTCTTC.

For this clone: The junction and the germline gene differ at one end; a read error may be behind it. The rearrangement joins TRBV7-7 to TRBJ2-5; 9 bases line up with TRBD2. Germline loops: CDR1 SSHAT, CDR2 FNYEAQ (reference sequence). The CDR3 has 16 residues. The CDR3 DNA follows: TGTGCTAGCAGCTTAGCGCGGGGGGGGACCCAAGAGACCCAGTACTTC. Residues: CASSLARGGTQETQYF.

This clone was seen once. The chain carries TRBV19 and TRBJ2-5, with 7 bases lining up with TRBD1. This CDR3 is 14 amino acids long. Germline lookup yields CDR1 LNHDA and CDR2 SQIVND (reference sequence). Trimming took 6 bases from V and 2 from J; bases not matched to a gene: 6. The chain's CDR3 is CASSERGRQETQYF. Here the CDR3 DNA reads TGTGCCAGTAGCGAGAGGGGGCGGCAAGAGACCCAGTACTTC.

The V and J genes are TRBV30 and TRBJ1-2; 8 bases fit TRBD1. Germline V CDR1 and CDR2: GTSNPN, SVGIG (reference sequence). The V segment lost 7 bases and the J segment 8 bases; nucleotides outside the gene matches: 6. The CDR3 runs to 11 residues. CDR3 in DNA: TGTGCCTTCGGGACAGGCGGGGGCTACACCTTC. Its translation: CAFGTGGGYTF.

As for this clone: A far larger clone is only one base removed, so a read error is likely. Different DNA sequences within this sample yield the same CDR3. The chain joins TRBV14 to TRBJ1-1; D unresolved. Trimming removed 1 base at V and 0 bases at J, with 3 bases between. CDR1 is SGHDN, CDR2 FVKESK, per germline. CDR3 length: 13 amino acids. The CDR3 sequence: CASSQGMNTEAFF. In nucleotides, the CDR3 is TGTGCCAGCAGCCAAGGTATGAACACTGAAGCTTTCTTT.

This chain uses TRBV6-1 with TRBJ2-7; D gene uncertain. Germline CDR1 is MNHNS and CDR2 is SASEGT. V dropped 2 bases and J dropped 13 bases, with 15 bases sitting between them. The CDR3 length is 12 residues. The CDR3 sequence: CASSERAPARYF. The CDR3 DNA is TGTGCCAGCAGTGAAAGGGCTCCTGCTAGATACTTC.

The chain has TRBV9 and TRBJ1-6; weak D call: TRBD1 (5 bases). This CDR3 region has 16 residues. Per the germline V gene, CDR1 is SGDLS and CDR2 is YYNGEE. V lost 4 bases, J lost 7 bases, and 18 bases lay in between. The DNA of the CDR3 is TGTGCCAGCAGCCCCAGTCCAGGGACTGCGAATTCACCCCTCCACTTT. It codes for CASSPSPGTANSPLHF.

J is TRBJ2-4 and V is TRBV23-1; TRBD2 aligns across 10 bases. TRBV23-1 is sorted into the ORF group, with uncertain function. Losses at the gene ends were 4 bases for V and 3 bases for J; bases not matched to a gene: 9. CDR3 size: 17 residues. CDR3 residues: CASSPPALAGDKNIQYF. DNA of the CDR3: TGCGCCAGCAGTCCTCCCGCCCTAGCGGGGGACAAAAACATTCAGTACTTC.

CDR3 sequence reads: CASSSVLWGNEQFF. The CDR3 DNA follows: TGTGCCAGCAGTTCGGTCCTTTGGGGCAATGAGCAGTTCTTC. The chain uses TRBV6-5 and TRBJ2-1; D gene uncertain. Germline CDR1 MNHEY, CDR2 SVGAGI. This CDR3 region has 14 residues. Trimming left V 4 bases short and J 6 bases short, with 13 bases between.

V usage is TRBV7-3 and J usage is TRBJ2-5, with D possibly matching TRBD2 (5 bases). This CDR3 is built from 16 residues. Germline-derived CDR1 and CDR2 are SGHTA and FQGTGA. V was cut by 2 bases and J by 1 base, with 14 bases left in between. CDR3 nucleotide sequence: TGTGCCAGCAGCTTACCCAGGTATGAGGGCCAAGAGACCCAGTACTTC. It specifies CASSLPRYEGQETQYF.

This clone appeared a few times. This chain joins TRBV19 and TRBJ1-1; no clear D gene. Germline lookup yields CDR1 LNHDA and CDR2 SQIVND (reference sequence). V lost 3 bases, J lost 0 bases, and 11 bases lay in between. The CDR3 loop spans 15 amino acids. The CDR3, as DNA: TGTGCCAGTAGTATTCAGGCAGACTTGAACACTGAAGCTTTCTTT. It yields the protein CASSIQADLNTEAFF.

V and J are TRBV7-8 and TRBJ2-2; weak D call: TRBD1 (6 bases). V was trimmed by 5 bases and J by 7 bases, leaving 17 bases between them. Looked up from germline, CDR1 is SGHVS and CDR2 is FQNEAQ. The CDR3 consists of 15 residues. In DNA form, the CDR3 reads TGTGCCAGCAGCCCACCAGGGGTCCGGGGCGGGGAGCTGTTTTTT. Translating gives CASSPPGVRGGELFF.

The genes are TRBV5-1 and TRBJ2-3; 7 nucleotides line up with TRBD1. The CDR3 runs 17 residues. CDR1 SGHRS and CDR2 YFSETQ come from the germline V gene. Germline trimming cut 4 bases from V and 3 bases from J; bases unmatched to any gene: 14. The CDR3 here is CASSKPTGTLKTDTQYF. Written as DNA, the CDR3 is TGCGCCAGCAGCAAACCGACAGGGACCTTAAAAACAGATACGCAGTATTTT.